This TCR beta chain was sequenced for a study of circulating CD8 cells and anti-PD-1 response in melanoma. Using approximately 15 ng of total RNA, TCR libraries were made with the QIAseq Immune Repertoire TCR panel. TCRdb re-called the reads through MiXCR, storing one row per CDR3 protein. This table has around 950 distinct CDR3 sequences, more than 6.5% appearing once. The study's findings and limits: Some patients were treatment-naive; others were previously treated.

Within the sample, this clonotype is medium-sized. Its antigen remains unknown. Sorting of live CD3+CD8+TCRalphabeta+ cells by PD-1 and/or TIGIT gave four subsets. The receptor was isolated from a human donor with melanoma. The sample was CD8+ T cells from PBMCs, taken at baseline or after one month of anti-PD-1 therapy (not recorded which).

Here the CDR3 reads CASSLVPGVENTGELFF. The CDR3 DNA sequence: TGTGCCAGCAGCTTGGTTCCGGGGGTGGAGAACACCGGGGAGCTGTTTTTT. V and J are TRBV5-4 and TRBJ2-2, with TRBD2 as a possible D gene (6 bases). There are 17 residues in the CDR3. Germline loops: CDR1 SGHNT, CDR2 YYREEE (reference sequence). Between the trimmed V and J ends, which lost 0 bases and 1 base, there was a span of 13 bases.